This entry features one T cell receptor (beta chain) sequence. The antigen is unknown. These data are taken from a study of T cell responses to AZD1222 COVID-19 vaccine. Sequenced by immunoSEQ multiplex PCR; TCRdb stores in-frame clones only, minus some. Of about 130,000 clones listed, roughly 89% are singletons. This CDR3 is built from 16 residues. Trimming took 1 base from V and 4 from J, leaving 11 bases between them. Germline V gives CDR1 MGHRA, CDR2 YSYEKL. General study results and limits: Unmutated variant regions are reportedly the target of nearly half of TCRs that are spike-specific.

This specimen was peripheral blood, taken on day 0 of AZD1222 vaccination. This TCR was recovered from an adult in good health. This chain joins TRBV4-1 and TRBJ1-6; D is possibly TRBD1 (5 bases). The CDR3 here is CASSQGGRSYNSPLHF. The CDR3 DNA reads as TGCGCCAGCAGCCAAGGGGGACGTAGTTATAATTCACCCCTCCACTTT.